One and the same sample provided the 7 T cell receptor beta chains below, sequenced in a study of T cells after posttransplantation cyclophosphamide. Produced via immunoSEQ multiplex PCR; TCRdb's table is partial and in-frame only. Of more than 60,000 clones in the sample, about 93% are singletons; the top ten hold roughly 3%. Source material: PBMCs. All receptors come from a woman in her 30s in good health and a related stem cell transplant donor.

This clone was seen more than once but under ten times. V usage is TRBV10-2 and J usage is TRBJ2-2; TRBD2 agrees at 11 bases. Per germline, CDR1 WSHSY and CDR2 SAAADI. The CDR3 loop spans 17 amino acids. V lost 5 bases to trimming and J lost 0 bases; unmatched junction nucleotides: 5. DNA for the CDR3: TGCGCCAGCAGTCATATAGCGGGGGGGCCGAACACCGGGGAGCTGTTTTTT. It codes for CASSHIAGGPNTGELFF.

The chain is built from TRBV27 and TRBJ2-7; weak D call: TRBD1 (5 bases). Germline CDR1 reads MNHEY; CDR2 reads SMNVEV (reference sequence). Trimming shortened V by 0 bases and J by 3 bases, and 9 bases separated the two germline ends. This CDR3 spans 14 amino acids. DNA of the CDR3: TGTGCCAGCAGTTTATCGGGGCAGTTCTACGAGCAGTACTTC. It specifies CASSLSGQFYEQYF.

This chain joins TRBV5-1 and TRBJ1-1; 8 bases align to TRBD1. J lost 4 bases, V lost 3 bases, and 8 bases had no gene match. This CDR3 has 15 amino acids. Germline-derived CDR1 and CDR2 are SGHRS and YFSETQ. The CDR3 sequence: CASSWGQGAVTEAFF. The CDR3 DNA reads TGCGCCAGCAGCTGGGGCCAGGGGGCGGTCACTGAAGCTTTCTTT.

The CDR3 sequence is CAWSTGSTSGYWPDTQYF. DNA for the CDR3: TGTGCCTGGAGTACGGGATCGACTAGCGGCTACTGGCCAGATACGCAGTATTTT. V usage is TRBV30 and J usage is TRBJ2-3, with 9 bases identical to TRBD2. Germline V gene data show CDR1 as GTSNPN and CDR2 as SVGIG (reference sequence). The CDR3 extends over 18 amino acids. V was pared by 2 bases and J by 4 bases, with 16 bases of the junction left unmatched.

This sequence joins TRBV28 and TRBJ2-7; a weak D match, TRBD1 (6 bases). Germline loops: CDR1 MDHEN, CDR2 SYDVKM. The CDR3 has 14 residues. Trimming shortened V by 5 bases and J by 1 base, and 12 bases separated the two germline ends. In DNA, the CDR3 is TGTGCCAGCAGTCTCAGGGGTCCTTCCTACGAGCAGTACTTC. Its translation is CASSLRGPSYEQYF.

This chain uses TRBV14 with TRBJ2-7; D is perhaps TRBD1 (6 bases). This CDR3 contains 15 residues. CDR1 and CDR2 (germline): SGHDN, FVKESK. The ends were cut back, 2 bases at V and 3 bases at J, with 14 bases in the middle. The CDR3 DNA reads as TGTGCCAGCAGCCAACGTCTAGGGGGAGTCTACGAGCAGTACTTC. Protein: CASSQRLGGVYEQYF.

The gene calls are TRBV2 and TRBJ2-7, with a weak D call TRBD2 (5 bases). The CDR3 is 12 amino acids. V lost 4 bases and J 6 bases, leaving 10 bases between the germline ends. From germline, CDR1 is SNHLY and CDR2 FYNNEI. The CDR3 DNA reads TGTGCCAGCAGTGTTGCGGGCGGCGAGCAGTACTTC. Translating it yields CASSVAGGEQYF.